The rows below give T cell receptor beta chains drawn from one sample of a study of cytomegalovirus exposure and HLA in healthy donors. Clones were read by immunoSEQ multiplex PCR, and TCRdb kept only the in-frame ones, dropping some. The repertoire holds about 150,000 clones, with roughly nine tenths as singletons. The specimen sequenced was PBMCs. All receptors come from a woman younger than 30 in good health and CMV-seropositive. Both conserved end residues are part of each CDR3. The D gene is left open where the match is weak. Only part of the rows carry a size: once, few, many, or a class if the clone is expanded.

size: NA
J: TRBJ1-2
D: NA
V: TRBV30
DNA: TGTGCCTGCCAGGGAGGAGGCTACACCTTC
CDR3: CACQGGGYTF

size: NA
J: TRBJ1-1
D: NA
V: TRBV7-8
DNA: TGTGCCAGCAGCTTAGATGCCGGGGAGACCACTGAAGCTTTCTTT
CDR3: CASSLDAGETTEAFF

size: NA
J: TRBJ1-2
D: NA
V: TRBV4-2
DNA: TGTGCCAGCAGCCAAGGGGCAGGGACTCTCGGCTACACCTTC
CDR3: CASSQGAGTLGYTF

size: NA
J: TRBJ2-5
D: TRBD2
V: TRBV29-1
DNA: TGCAGCGTTCAGGGGTGGACTAGCAGAGAAGAGACCCAGTACTTC
CDR3: CSVQGWTSREETQYF

size: NA
J: TRBJ2-7
D: TRBD2
V: TRBV5-4
DNA: TGTGCCAGCAGCCCAGGCGGGGGGGGAGGGCCAGGCGAGCAGTACTTC
CDR3: CASSPGGGGGPGEQYF

size: NA
J: TRBJ2-3
D: TRBD1
V: TRBV5-4
DNA: TGTGCCAGCAGCTCCTCCCTGGACAGGGTGGCAGATACGCAGTATTTT
CDR3: CASSSSLDRVADTQYF

size: NA
J: TRBJ1-5
D: TRBD1
V: TRBV13
DNA: TGTGCCAGCAGCTTAGGGGCAGGGGGCTGGCAGCCCCAGCATTTT
CDR3: CASSLGAGGWQPQHF

size: NA
J: TRBJ1-1
D: NA
V: TRBV7-2
DNA: TGTGCCAGCAGCTTAGACCGGGACACTGAAGCTTTCTTT
CDR3: CASSLDRDTEAFF

size: NA
J: TRBJ2-1
D: TRBD1
V: TRBV27
DNA: TGTGCCAGCAGTCCCGGGACAGGGGGCAATGAGCAGTTCTTC
CDR3: CASSPGTGGNEQFF

size: NA
J: TRBJ2-2
D: TRBD1
V: TRBV28
DNA: TGTGCCAGCAGTCGGGACAGTCCTACAGATCGGTCGAACACCGGGGAGCTGTTTTTT
CDR3: CASSRDSPTDRSNTGELFF

size: NA
J: TRBJ2-4
D: NA
V: TRBV6-1
DNA: TGTGCCAGCAGTGAAGCCCTTGGGACTTTCACCCTCGACATTCAGTACTTC
CDR3: CASSEALGTFTLDIQYF

size: NA
J: TRBJ1-3
D: TRBD1
V: TRBV5-1
DNA: TGCGCCAGCAGCTGGGGACAGGGGGCGAGCGGAAACACCATATATTTT
CDR3: CASSWGQGASGNTIYF

size: NA
J: TRBJ2-7
D: TRBD2
V: TRBV4-1
DNA: TGCGCCAGCAGCCACAGGACTAGCGGGAAAGCCTACGAGCAGTACTTC
CDR3: CASSHRTSGKAYEQYF

size: NA
J: TRBJ1-3
D: NA
V: TRBV6-5
DNA: TGTGCCAGCAGTTCAACACAGGTTAATGGAAACACCATATATTTT
CDR3: CASSSTQVNGNTIYF

size: NA
J: TRBJ2-6
D: TRBD1
V: TRBV27
DNA: TGTGCCAGCAGTTTTCTGGGACAGGAGAGCTCTGGGGCCAACGTCCTGACTTTC
CDR3: CASSFLGQESSGANVLTF

size: NA
J: TRBJ1-2
D: NA
V: TRBV9
DNA: TGTGCCAGCAGCGTAGACCCCTCGGGGGGCTACACCTTC
CDR3: CASSVDPSGGYTF

size: NA
J: TRBJ1-1
D: NA
V: TRBV19
DNA: TGTGCCAGTAGACGGGGGGCTGTGGACACTGAAGCTTTCTTT
CDR3: CASRRGAVDTEAFF

size: NA
J: TRBJ2-7
D: TRBD1
V: TRBV11-3
DNA: TGTGCCAGCAGCTCCCGGACAGGGGTCGACGAGCAGTACTTC
CDR3: CASSSRTGVDEQYF

size: NA
J: TRBJ2-7
D: NA
V: TRBV7-3
DNA: TGTGCCAGCAGCTTACTTGGAGCTGATTCCGAGCAGTACTTC
CDR3: CASSLLGADSEQYF

size: NA
J: TRBJ1-1
D: NA
V: TRBV6-1
DNA: TGTGCCAGCAGTGGTGGGGGCGGACGTGAAGCTTTCTTT
CDR3: CASSGGGGREAFF

size: NA
J: TRBJ2-2
D: TRBD2
V: TRBV28
DNA: TGTGCCAGCAGTACCCGAGGGGCGGGAGATACCGGGGAGCTGTTTTTT
CDR3: CASSTRGAGDTGELFF

size: NA
J: TRBJ2-7
D: TRBD2
V: TRBV19
DNA: TGTGCCAGTAGTGAGCGACCGGGAGGGAGGGCGGCCGAGCAGTACTTC
CDR3: CASSERPGGRAAEQYF

size: few
J: TRBJ2-7
D: TRBD2
V: TRBV27
DNA: TGTGCCAGCAGTTTACTAGCGGGAGGGCCCAAGAACGAGCAGTACTTC
CDR3: CASSLLAGGPKNEQYF

size: once
J: TRBJ1-5
D: NA
V: TRBV28
DNA: TGTGCCAGCAGTTCCCCGACAGATAGCAATCAGCCCCAGCATTTT
CDR3: CASSSPTDSNQPQHF

size: NA
J: TRBJ2-4
D: TRBD2
V: TRBV7-8
DNA: TGTGCCAGCAGCTTAAAGGCAGATGGGTTTAAAAGCGGGAGGGGCCAATACTACTTC
CDR3: CASSLKADGFKSGRGQYYF

size: NA
J: TRBJ2-7
D: TRBD1
V: TRBV28
DNA: TGTGCCAGCAACATCCCAGGGGGCTACGAGCAGTACTTC
CDR3: CASNIPGGYEQYF

size: NA
J: TRBJ2-7
D: TRBD1
V: TRBV12-5
DNA: TGTGCTAGTGGTACAGGGGGTCGGTACGAGCAGTACTTC
CDR3: CASGTGGRYEQYF